Listed below are T cell receptor beta chains from one sample, sequenced in a study of cytomegalovirus exposure and HLA in healthy donors. Sequenced by immunoSEQ multiplex PCR; TCRdb stores in-frame clones only, minus some. The table includes around 100,000 clones, about 81% detected once. What was sequenced was PBMCs. These receptors all come from a man aged 50 to 60 in good health and CMV-seronegative. Each CDR3 is given with its conserved first and last residue. The D gene is left open where the match is weak. Clone size appears in some rows only: once, few, many, or a class for an expanded clone.

abundance: once; j_gene: TRBJ2-7; v_gene: TRBV19; d_gene: .; CDR3aa: CASSGGPSYEQYF; CDR3nt: TGTGCCAGTAGCGGGGGACCGTCCTACGAGCAGTACTTC
abundance: once; j_gene: TRBJ1-2; v_gene: TRBV21-1; d_gene: .; CDR3aa: CARETGKHGYTF; CDR3nt: TGTGCCAGGGAAACAGGGAAACATGGCTACACCTTC
abundance: once; j_gene: TRBJ2-2; v_gene: TRBV5-5; d_gene: TRBD1; CDR3aa: CASSQATGSYGELFF; CDR3nt: TGTGCCAGCAGCCAAGCGACAGGGTCCTACGGGGAGCTGTTTTTT
abundance: .; j_gene: TRBJ1-1; v_gene: TRBV4-1; d_gene: .; CDR3aa: CASSQVGAFF; CDR3nt: TGCGCCAGCAGCCAGGTCGGAGCTTTCTTT
abundance: few; j_gene: TRBJ2-5; v_gene: TRBV19; d_gene: TRBD1; CDR3aa: CASSVQGQETQYF; CDR3nt: TGTGCCAGTAGTGTACAGGGGCAAGAGACCCAGTACTTC
abundance: .; j_gene: TRBJ1-2; v_gene: TRBV5-1; d_gene: .; CDR3aa: CASSLGGDYGYTF; CDR3nt: TGCGCCAGCAGCTTGGGCGGGGACTATGGCTACACCTTC
abundance: .; j_gene: TRBJ1-2; v_gene: TRBV19; d_gene: .; CDR3aa: CASSILLGGSANYGYTF; CDR3nt: TGTGCCAGTAGTATCCTGCTTGGTGGTTCAGCTAACTATGGCTACACCTTC
abundance: .; j_gene: TRBJ2-5; v_gene: TRBV7-6; d_gene: TRBD2; CDR3aa: CASSLKGGNQETQYF; CDR3nt: TGTGCCAGCAGCTTAAAGGGAGGGAACCAAGAGACCCAGTACTTC
abundance: .; j_gene: TRBJ2-7; v_gene: TRBV6-6; d_gene: TRBD1; CDR3aa: CASSLRDRGSEQYF; CDR3nt: TGTGCCAGCAGTCTCCGGGACAGGGGAAGCGAGCAGTACTTC
abundance: .; j_gene: TRBJ2-6; v_gene: TRBV9; d_gene: TRBD1; CDR3aa: CASSHPATGGSGANVLTF; CDR3nt: TGTGCCAGCAGCCATCCGGCGACAGGGGGCTCTGGGGCCAACGTCCTGACTTTC
abundance: .; j_gene: TRBJ2-7; v_gene: TRBV21-1; d_gene: .; CDR3aa: CASSKALGASKSYEQYF; CDR3nt: TGTGCCAGCAGCAAAGCGCTTGGGGCATCCAAATCCTACGAGCAGTACTTC
abundance: .; j_gene: TRBJ2-6; v_gene: TRBV27; d_gene: TRBD1; CDR3aa: CASTSLDRSGSGANVLTF; CDR3nt: TGTGCCAGCACCTCACTGGACAGGTCAGGCTCTGGGGCCAACGTCCTGACTTTC
abundance: .; j_gene: TRBJ1-5; v_gene: TRBV19; d_gene: .; CDR3aa: CASSIVRGAGEQPQHF; CDR3nt: TGTGCCAGTAGTATAGTACGTGGGGCGGGGGAACAGCCCCAGCATTTT
abundance: .; j_gene: TRBJ1-1; v_gene: TRBV5-6; d_gene: TRBD1; CDR3aa: CASSLSPGQGHTEAFF; CDR3nt: TGTGCCAGCAGCTTGTCCCCCGGACAGGGACACACTGAAGCTTTCTTT
abundance: .; j_gene: TRBJ1-1; v_gene: TRBV7-2; d_gene: .; CDR3aa: CASSNFKRDMNTEAFF; CDR3nt: TGTGCCAGCAGCAACTTCAAGCGAGATATGAACACTGAAGCTTTCTTT
abundance: .; j_gene: TRBJ2-7; v_gene: TRBV14; d_gene: .; CDR3aa: CASSQGFTVRQYF; CDR3nt: TGTGCCAGCAGCCAAGGATTTACAGTCCGGCAGTACTTC
abundance: .; j_gene: TRBJ2-3; v_gene: TRBV27; d_gene: TRBD2; CDR3aa: CASSLGLAGYTDTQYF; CDR3nt: TGTGCCAGCAGTTTGGGACTAGCGGGCTACACAGATACGCAGTATTTT
abundance: .; j_gene: TRBJ2-7; v_gene: TRBV6-5; d_gene: TRBD2; CDR3aa: CASSYSGGRDEGEQYF; CDR3nt: TGTGCCAGCAGTTACAGCGGCGGGAGGGATGAGGGCGAGCAGTACTTC
abundance: .; j_gene: TRBJ1-6; v_gene: TRBV5-1; d_gene: TRBD1; CDR3aa: CASSFKGANSPLHF; CDR3nt: TGCGCCAGCAGCTTTAAGGGGGCGAATTCACCCCTCCACTTT
abundance: .; j_gene: TRBJ1-5; v_gene: TRBV6-6; d_gene: .; CDR3aa: CASSYGQGSNQPQHF; CDR3nt: TGTGCCAGCAGTTACGGGCAAGGCAGCAATCAGCCCCAGCATTTT
abundance: .; j_gene: TRBJ1-6; v_gene: TRBV6-5; d_gene: .; CDR3aa: CASSYGSFQDSPLHF; CDR3nt: TGTGCCAGCAGTTACGGGTCATTTCAGGATTCACCCCTCCACTTT
abundance: .; j_gene: TRBJ2-6; v_gene: TRBV18; d_gene: TRBD2; CDR3aa: CASSPGLAFANVLTF; CDR3nt: TGTGCCAGCTCACCGGGACTAGCGTTTGCCAACGTCCTGACTTTC
abundance: .; j_gene: TRBJ1-2; v_gene: TRBV10-3; d_gene: .; CDR3aa: CATQGQLYGYTF; CDR3nt: TGTGCCACCCAGGGACAACTCTATGGCTACACCTTC
abundance: once; j_gene: TRBJ2-7; v_gene: TRBV5-6; d_gene: .; CDR3aa: CASSLLDSGYEQYF; CDR3nt: TGTGCCAGCAGCCTGCTGGATAGCGGCTACGAGCAGTACTTC
abundance: .; j_gene: TRBJ2-7; v_gene: TRBV6-5; d_gene: TRBD2; CDR3aa: CASSSGLAVPYEQYF; CDR3nt: TGTGCCAGCAGCTCGGGACTAGCGGTGCCGTACGAGCAGTACTTC
abundance: .; j_gene: TRBJ2-3; v_gene: TRBV7-9; d_gene: TRBD1; CDR3aa: CSSSYDLQGVDTQYF; CDR3nt: TGTTCCAGCAGCTACGATTTACAGGGGGTAGATACGCAGTATTTT
abundance: .; j_gene: TRBJ2-1; v_gene: TRBV5-1; d_gene: .; CDR3aa: CASRPTGSPLNEQFF; CDR3nt: TGCGCCAGCAGACCCACCGGGTCCCCCCTTAATGAGCAGTTCTTC
abundance: few; j_gene: TRBJ1-4; v_gene: TRBV6-6; d_gene: TRBD1; CDR3aa: CASSYGTDNEKLFF; CDR3nt: TGTGCCAGCAGTTACGGGACAGATAATGAAAAACTGTTTTTT
abundance: .; j_gene: TRBJ1-4; v_gene: TRBV6-1; d_gene: .; CDR3aa: CASSPGQGGEKLFF; CDR3nt: TGTGCCAGCAGCCCGGGGCAGGGAGGTGAAAAACTGTTTTTT
abundance: .; j_gene: TRBJ2-1; v_gene: TRBV11-3; d_gene: TRBD1; CDR3aa: CASSLRDRGLNEQFF; CDR3nt: TGTGCCAGCAGCTTACGAGACAGGGGGCTGAATGAGCAGTTCTTC
abundance: .; j_gene: TRBJ2-2; v_gene: TRBV7-9; d_gene: TRBD1; CDR3aa: CSSSLIRGGVSTGELFF; CDR3nt: TGTTCCAGCAGCTTAATTCGAGGGGGCGTTTCCACCGGGGAGCTGTTTTTT
abundance: few; j_gene: TRBJ1-5; v_gene: TRBV28; d_gene: TRBD1; CDR3aa: CASTMTGVGSNQPQHF; CDR3nt: TGTGCCAGCACCATGACAGGGGTGGGTAGCAATCAGCCCCAGCATTTT
abundance: .; j_gene: TRBJ2-2; v_gene: TRBV6-5; d_gene: .; CDR3aa: CASKLHQGTGELFF; CDR3nt: TGTGCCAGCAAATTGCATCAGGGCACCGGGGAGCTGTTTTTT
abundance: once; j_gene: TRBJ1-5; v_gene: TRBV5-6; d_gene: TRBD1; CDR3aa: CASSYWTGDQPQHF; CDR3nt: TGTGCCAGCAGCTATTGGACAGGAGATCAGCCCCAGCATTTT
abundance: .; j_gene: TRBJ2-3; v_gene: TRBV6-1; d_gene: TRBD1; CDR3aa: CASSEVPGQGGTDTQYF; CDR3nt: TGTGCCAGCAGTGAAGTCCCGGGACAGGGCGGCACAGATACGCAGTATTTT
abundance: .; j_gene: TRBJ2-1; v_gene: TRBV7-3; d_gene: .; CDR3aa: CASSIKPSRGVNEQFF; CDR3nt: TGTGCCAGCAGTATTAAACCCTCCAGGGGCGTAAATGAGCAGTTCTTC
abundance: .; j_gene: TRBJ1-1; v_gene: TRBV11-2; d_gene: TRBD1; CDR3aa: CASSSIGQVEAFF; CDR3nt: TGTGCCAGCAGCTCAATCGGACAGGTTGAAGCTTTCTTT
abundance: .; j_gene: TRBJ1-5; v_gene: TRBV2; d_gene: .; CDR3aa: CASRDRGRGISNNQPQHF; CDR3nt: TGTGCCAGCAGAGACCGGGGCAGGGGTATCAGTAACAATCAGCCCCAGCATTTT
abundance: .; j_gene: TRBJ1-1; v_gene: TRBV10-3; d_gene: TRBD1; CDR3aa: CAISTGEANTEAFF; CDR3nt: TGTGCCATCAGTACAGGGGAAGCGAACACTGAAGCTTTCTTT
abundance: .; j_gene: TRBJ1-6; v_gene: TRBV27; d_gene: TRBD1; CDR3aa: CASRTTTGSPLHF; CDR3nt: TGTGCCAGCAGAACCACGACAGGGTCGCCCCTCCACTTT
abundance: .; j_gene: TRBJ2-2; v_gene: TRBV28; d_gene: TRBD2; CDR3aa: CASRTSGSIRELFF; CDR3nt: TGTGCCAGCAGAACTAGCGGGAGCATCAGGGAGCTGTTTTTT
abundance: .; j_gene: TRBJ1-5; v_gene: TRBV15; d_gene: .; CDR3aa: CATSRTEFTAGVPQPQHF; CDR3nt: TGTGCCACCAGCAGGACCGAATTCACGGCAGGGGTTCCTCAGCCCCAGCATTTT
abundance: .; j_gene: TRBJ1-1; v_gene: TRBV5-5; d_gene: .; CDR3aa: CASSLQMHTEAFF; CDR3nt: TGTGCCAGCAGCCTACAGATGCACACTGAAGCTTTCTTT
abundance: few; j_gene: TRBJ1-1; v_gene: TRBV5-8; d_gene: .; CDR3aa: CASTIRRGNTEAFF; CDR3nt: TGTGCCAGCACCATAAGACGGGGGAACACTGAAGCTTTCTTT
abundance: .; j_gene: TRBJ2-7; v_gene: TRBV14; d_gene: .; CDR3aa: CASSQEQVASYEQYF; CDR3nt: TGTGCCAGCAGCCAAGAACAGGTCGCGAGCTACGAGCAGTACTTC
abundance: .; j_gene: TRBJ1-6; v_gene: TRBV25-1; d_gene: .; CDR3aa: CASRQTGFNSPLHF; CDR3nt: TGTGCCAGCAGGCAAACAGGGTTTAATTCACCCCTCCACTTT
abundance: few; j_gene: TRBJ1-2; v_gene: TRBV5-1; d_gene: .; CDR3aa: CASSRTGGYGYTF; CDR3nt: TGCGCCAGCAGCCGCACGGGGGGCTATGGCTACACCTTC
abundance: few; j_gene: TRBJ2-1; v_gene: TRBV5-5; d_gene: TRBD2; CDR3aa: CASSLERGSSYNEQFF; CDR3nt: TGTGCCAGCAGCTTGGAGCGGGGGAGCTCCTACAATGAGCAGTTCTTC
abundance: .; j_gene: TRBJ2-7; v_gene: TRBV27; d_gene: .; CDR3aa: CASSLSGIYEQYF; CDR3nt: TGTGCCAGCAGTTTATCGGGCATCTACGAGCAGTACTTC
abundance: .; j_gene: TRBJ2-3; v_gene: TRBV5-4; d_gene: .; CDR3aa: CASSRPAGDTQYF; CDR3nt: TGTGCCAGCAGCCGCCCGGCGGGAGATACGCAGTATTTT
abundance: .; j_gene: TRBJ2-7; v_gene: TRBV7-6; d_gene: .; CDR3aa: CASSTEGEQYF; CDR3nt: TGTGCCAGCAGCACTGAGGGCGAGCAGTACTTC
abundance: .; j_gene: TRBJ1-3; v_gene: TRBV19; d_gene: .; CDR3aa: CASIADGKIGNTIYF; CDR3nt: TGTGCCAGTATCGCAGACGGGAAGATTGGAAACACCATATATTTT
abundance: .; j_gene: TRBJ2-3; v_gene: TRBV13; d_gene: .; CDR3aa: CASSLGLGVNTQYF; CDR3nt: TGTGCCAGCAGCTTAGGTCTCGGGGTGAATACGCAGTATTTT
abundance: .; j_gene: TRBJ1-2; v_gene: TRBV6-1; d_gene: TRBD1; CDR3aa: CASTLQGDGYGYTF; CDR3nt: TGTGCCAGCACCCTACAGGGGGATGGTTATGGCTACACCTTC
abundance: few; j_gene: TRBJ1-2; v_gene: TRBV28; d_gene: .; CDR3aa: CASTANYGYTF; CDR3nt: TGTGCCAGCACAGCTAACTATGGCTACACCTTC
abundance: .; j_gene: TRBJ1-1; v_gene: TRBV2; d_gene: .; CDR3aa: CASREMTGTGGEAFF; CDR3nt: TGTGCCAGCAGAGAAATGACAGGTACCGGTGGTGAAGCTTTCTTT
abundance: .; j_gene: TRBJ1-1; v_gene: TRBV9; d_gene: .; CDR3aa: CASSVGQRNTEAFF; CDR3nt: TGTGCCAGCAGCGTAGGACAGCGGAACACTGAAGCTTTCTTT
abundance: few; j_gene: TRBJ1-6; v_gene: TRBV2; d_gene: .; CDR3aa: CARSTGSYNSPLHF; CDR3nt: TGTGCCAGATCAACAGGGTCCTATAATTCACCCCTCCACTTT
abundance: .; j_gene: TRBJ2-7; v_gene: TRBV14; d_gene: .; CDR3aa: CASSQGTSYSSYEQYF; CDR3nt: TGTGCCAGCAGCCAGGGGACTTCCTACAGCTCCTACGAGCAGTACTTC
abundance: .; j_gene: TRBJ2-7; v_gene: TRBV5-1; d_gene: TRBD1; CDR3aa: CASSKRPGTGNDEQYF; CDR3nt: TGCGCCAGCAGCAAAAGACCCGGGACAGGTAACGACGAGCAGTACTTC